This paragraph covers one T cell receptor (beta chain) sequence. The sample is drawn from a study of blood T cell repertoires in COVID-19. Study-wide background: Sources were T cells, B-cell-depleted T cells, or PBMCs; the material itself was cDNA or gDNA.

As handled by the study authors: Amplification of reference gene primers provided the estimated nucleated cell counts. Sequencing used immunoSEQ multiplex PCR; TCRdb keeps in-frame clones, though not all of them. The DNA was the basis for D and trimming; V, J and clone size are from that table. The top ten hold about 4.4% of the sample, which has fewer than 250,000 clones, roughly 91% seen once. This CDR3 is built from 16 residues. Losses at the gene ends were 3 bases for V and 2 bases for J; bases not matched to a gene: 10. Germline lookup yields CDR1 KGHSH and CDR2 LQKENI. Sequenced sample: peripheral blood. The sequence was obtained from a human donor in a cohort sampled during active COVID-19. This sequence joins TRBV18 and TRBJ2-7; 7 bases are shared with TRBD1. The CDR3 bases are TGTGCCAGCTCACCTACCTTTGGGACAGAAGCCTACGAGCAGTACTTC. Protein: CASSPTFGTEAYEQYF.